These 9 T cell receptor beta chains were all obtained from the same sample, sequenced in a study of OX40 agonist ivuxolimab in advanced cancers. Using immunoSEQ multiplex PCR, the repertoire was profiled, and TCRdb retains in-frame clones only, with some absent. The sample shows about 81,000 clones, around 89% of them seen only once. The input for sequencing was CD4+ or CD8+ T cells sorted from blood, taken in a trial of the OX40 agonist ivuxolimab. All receptors come from an adult with an advanced solid tumor such as melanoma, head and neck, liver or kidney cancer.

This chain links TRBV18 with TRBJ2-7; D remains ambiguous. CDR3 length equals 14 residues. CDR1 is KGHSH and CDR2 is LQKENI in the germline V gene. V was pared by 3 bases and J by 0 bases, with 9 bases between. The CDR3 DNA follows: TGTGCCAGCTCACCTGTGAAGGACTCCTACGAGCAGTACTTC. This gives the protein CASSPVKDSYEQYF.

This clone has just one count. The chain uses TRBV7-9 and TRBJ2-3; no firm D call. CDR3 size: 12 residues. Germline V gene data show CDR1 as SEHNR and CDR2 as FQNEAQ (reference sequence). Trimming stripped 1 base from V and 6 bases from J, with 5 bases between. This CDR3 is CASSLEVDTQYF. CDR3 nucleotide sequence: TGTGCCAGCAGCTTAGAAGTTGATACGCAGTATTTT.

The V call is TRBV2, the J call TRBJ1-1; D perhaps matches TRBD1 (6 bases). This CDR3 has 14 amino acids. V was pared by 6 bases and J by 1 base, with 12 bases between. CDR1 and CDR2 from the germline V gene are SNHLY and FYNNEI. CDR3 in amino acids: CASRGDTANTEAFF. CDR3 in DNA: TGTGCCAGCAGGGGGGACACCGCGAACACTGAAGCTTTCTTT.

The V and J genes are TRBV18 and TRBJ2-1, with D maybe TRBD2 (7 bases). The V and J ends lost 6 bases and 2 bases respectively, with 14 bases between them. The CDR3 length is 15 residues. The germline V gene has CDR1 KGHSH and CDR2 LQKENI. This CDR3 is CASSRGGGTYNEQFF. The CDR3 DNA reads as TGTGCCAGCTCCCGAGGGGGGGGAACCTACAATGAGCAGTTCTTC.

This sequence joins TRBV5-1 and TRBJ1-4; 7 nucleotides agree with TRBD1. Unmatched junction bases numbered 4, after V lost 3 bases and J lost 2 bases. The CDR3 loop spans 15 amino acids. Germline lookup yields CDR1 SGHRS and CDR2 YFSETQ. DNA of the CDR3: TGCGCCAGCAGCTCTACAGGGGACACTAATGAAAAACTGTTTTTT. Its protein is CASSSTGDTNEKLFF.

The CDR3: CASRIQGRNTEAFF. CDR3 DNA: TGTGCCAGCAGGATACAGGGGAGGAACACTGAAGCTTTCTTT. The chain links TRBV6-1 to TRBJ1-1; 7 bases are a match to TRBD1. The V and J ends lost 6 bases and 1 base, in that order; junction bases with no gene match: 5. The CDR3 totals 14 residues. CDR1 and CDR2 (germline): MNHNS, SASEGT.

This clone was recorded only once. The CDR3 spells CASSLDRVPDFYEQYF. DNA for the CDR3: TGTGCCAGCAGCTTGGATCGCGTTCCTGACTTCTACGAGCAGTACTTC. The chain links TRBV7-6 to TRBJ2-7, with D hard to call. The CDR3 extends over 16 amino acids. The germline V gene encodes CDR1 SGHVS and CDR2 FNYEAQ. V gave up 3 bases and J gave up 3 bases, with 18 bases separating them.

The chain couples TRBV28 to TRBJ1-6; D is unresolved. Looked up from germline, CDR1 is MDHEN and CDR2 is SYDVKM. V dropped 8 bases and J dropped 0 bases, with 5 bases sitting between them. The length of the CDR3 is 13 residues. This CDR3 reads CASHSSYNSPLHF. CDR3 nucleotides: TGTGCCAGCCATAGCTCCTATAATTCACCCCTCCACTTT.

CDR3 bases: TGTGCCAGCTCACCAGTGCAGGCAACCAGGAACACCGGGGAGCTGTTTTTT. Translated: CASSPVQATRNTGELFF. This chain joins TRBV18 and TRBJ2-2; D gene uncertain. Trimming removed 2 bases from V and 1 base from J, with 14 bases in between. Per the germline V gene, CDR1 is KGHSH and CDR2 is LQKENI. The CDR3 totals 17 residues.